The sequence of this TCR beta chain was determined in a study of blood T cell repertoires in COVID-19. The ends were cut back, 4 bases at V and 2 bases at J, with 11 bases in the middle. This CDR3 has 15 residues. Germline V CDR1 and CDR2: LNHDA, SQIVND (reference sequence). Using immunoSEQ multiplex PCR, the repertoire was profiled, and TCRdb retains in-frame clones only, with some absent. The data contain 85,000 to 130,000 clones, roughly 80% of them singletons. Sequencing input: peripheral blood. The clonotype was recovered from a man aged 55 to 70 with acute or convalescent COVID-19. The chain combines TRBV19 with TRBJ2-2, with D perhaps matching TRBD2 (6 bases). The CDR3 DNA follows: TGTGCCAGTAGTAGGGAGCGGGCCAACACCGGGGAGCTGTTTTTT. Amino acids: CASSRERANTGELFF.